A selection of T cell receptor beta chains follows, all from one sample in a study of blood T cell repertoires in COVID-19. Assay: immunoSEQ multiplex PCR; the TCRdb copy retains only in-frame clones and omits some. The table has roughly 13,000 clones, around 80% seen once. The sequenced sample was peripheral blood. These TCRs come from a woman between 45 and 60 years old with active or convalescent COVID-19. Both conserved end residues are part of each CDR3. D genes are given only for firm matches. Where a row states a size, it is once, few, many or the class of an expanded clone; other rows omit it.

TRBV21-1	TRBJ2-2	NA	17	NA	CASSKGSRQTNTGELFF	TGTGCCAGCAGCAAAGGGTCCAGGCAGACGAACACCGGGGAGCTGTTTTTT
TRBV19	TRBJ1-1	NA	13	few	CASTRRGITEAFF	TGTGCCAGTACCCGCCGGGGAATCACTGAAGCTTTCTTT
TRBV3-1/TRBV3-2	TRBJ1-1	NA	13	NA	CASSQAGDTEAFF	TGTGCCAGCAGCCAAGCAGGGGACACTGAAGCTTTCTTT
TRBV18	TRBJ1-6	TRBD1	18	few	CASSVQGATSSYNSPLHF	TGTGCCAGCTCAGTGCAGGGGGCCACGAGCTCCTATAATTCACCCCTCCACTTT
TRBV5-6	TRBJ1-6	TRBD1	19	NA	CASSFTLGQGNPANSPLHF	TGTGCCAGCAGCTTTACCCTAGGACAGGGGAATCCTGCGAATTCACCCCTCCACTTT
TRBV14	TRBJ1-2	NA	15	NA	CASSQDLEGNYGYTF	TGTGCCAGCAGCCAAGATCTGGAGGGGAACTATGGCTACACCTTC
TRBV4-1	TRBJ1-2	NA	14	NA	CASSPRGSGYGYTF	TGCGCCAGCAGCCCCAGAGGGTCGGGCTATGGCTACACCTTC
TRBV5-4	TRBJ2-5	TRBD1	16	NA	CASSLATGHKGKTQYF	TGTGCCAGCAGCTTGGCGACAGGGCACAAGGGGAAGACCCAGTACTTC
TRBV7-8	TRBJ1-5	TRBD1	16	NA	CASSLAGTGINQPQHF	TGTGCCAGCAGCTTAGCGGGGACAGGGATCAATCAGCCCCAGCATTTT
TRBV12-3/TRBV12-4	TRBJ2-7	NA	13	NA	CASSPDRTYEQYF	TGTGCCAGCAGCCCCGACAGGACGTACGAGCAGTACTTC
TRBV7-9	TRBJ2-5	TRBD1	15	NA	CASSAGGWYQETQYF	TGTGCCAGCAGCGCAGGGGGTTGGTACCAAGAGACCCAGTACTTC
TRBV27	TRBJ1-5	TRBD1	15	NA	CASRTGAGSNQPQHF	TGTGCCAGCAGAACAGGGGCAGGAAGCAATCAGCCCCAGCATTTT
TRBV18	TRBJ2-7	NA	12	NA	CASSPTGYEQYF	TGTGCCAGCTCACCAACTGGCTACGAGCAGTACTTC
TRBV28	TRBJ1-2	NA	15	NA	CASSKGSGSNYGYTF	TGTGCCAGCAGCAAAGGGTCAGGGTCTAACTATGGCTACACCTTC
TRBV27	TRBJ2-1	NA	13	NA	CASSLGKGHEQFF	TGTGCCAGCAGTTTGGGGAAGGGGCATGAGCAGTTCTTC
TRBV6-2/TRBV6-3	TRBJ2-1	NA	12	NA	CASSWAIFEQFF	TGTGCCAGCAGTTGGGCCATTTTTGAGCAGTTCTTC